This T cell receptor (beta chain) was identified in a study of naive and memory T cell subsets. Both TRBC1 and TRBC2 were covered by a beta constant-region primer of two equimolar oligonucleotides. The ligated cDNA underwent four PCR rounds using SP2 and nested alpha and beta constant-region primers. Each CDR3 protein gets one entry after TCRdb re-called the UMI-ligation and nested PCR reads with MiXCR. The sample has 95,000 to 150,000 distinct CDR3 sequences, just over 35% seen once. This clonotype was seen a few times. V was pared by 4 bases and J by 0 bases, with 2 bases of the junction left unmatched. This CDR3 spans 15 amino acids. In germline, CDR1 is SGHRS, CDR2 YFSETQ.

The clonotype was recovered from a human donor in good health. The specimen was central memory CD4+ T cells from blood. V and J are TRBV5-1 and TRBJ2-1; the match to TRBD2 covers 9 bases. The CDR3 sequence: CASSPSGNSYNEQFF. CDR3 DNA: TGCGCCAGCAGCCCTAGCGGGAACTCCTACAATGAGCAGTTCTTC.